This TCR beta chain was documented in a study of blood T cell repertoires in COVID-19. Study-level information: Italy, Spain and the United States were the sources of the convalescent and acute COVID-19 samples.

Original processing notes: Estimates of nucleated cell counts were drawn from the amplification of reference gene primers. Clones were sequenced by immunoSEQ multiplex PCR, and TCRdb holds only the in-frame ones, with some missing. V, J and clone size derive from that table, while D and trimming were established from the DNA sequence. This table holds 260,000 or so clones, approximately 88% found once. The CDR3 has 13 amino acids. The chain combines TRBV21-1 with TRBJ2-5; the table calls TRBD1, which could not be checked here. TRBV21-1 is annotated as a pseudogene. The sequence came from a human donor in a cohort sampled during active COVID-19. The sample consisted of peripheral blood. The CDR3 loop is CASTKGAKETQYF. The DNA of the CDR3 is TGTGCCAGCACCAAAGGGGCGAAAGAGACCCAGTACTTC.